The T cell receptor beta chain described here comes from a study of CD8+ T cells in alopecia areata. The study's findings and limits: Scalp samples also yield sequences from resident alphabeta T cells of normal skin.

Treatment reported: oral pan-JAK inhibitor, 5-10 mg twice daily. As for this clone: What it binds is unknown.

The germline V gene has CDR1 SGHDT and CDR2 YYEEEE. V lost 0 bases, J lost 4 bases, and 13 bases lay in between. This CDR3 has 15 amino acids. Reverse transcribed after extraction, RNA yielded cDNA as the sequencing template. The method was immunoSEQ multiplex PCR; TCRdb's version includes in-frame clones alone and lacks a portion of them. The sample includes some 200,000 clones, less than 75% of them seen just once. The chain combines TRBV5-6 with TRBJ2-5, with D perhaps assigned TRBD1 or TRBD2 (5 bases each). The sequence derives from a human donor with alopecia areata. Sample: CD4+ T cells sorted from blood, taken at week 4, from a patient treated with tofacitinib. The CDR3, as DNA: TGTGCCAGCAGCTTGGCCGATGGGGGTGGAGAGACCCAGTACTTC. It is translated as CASSLADGGGETQYF.